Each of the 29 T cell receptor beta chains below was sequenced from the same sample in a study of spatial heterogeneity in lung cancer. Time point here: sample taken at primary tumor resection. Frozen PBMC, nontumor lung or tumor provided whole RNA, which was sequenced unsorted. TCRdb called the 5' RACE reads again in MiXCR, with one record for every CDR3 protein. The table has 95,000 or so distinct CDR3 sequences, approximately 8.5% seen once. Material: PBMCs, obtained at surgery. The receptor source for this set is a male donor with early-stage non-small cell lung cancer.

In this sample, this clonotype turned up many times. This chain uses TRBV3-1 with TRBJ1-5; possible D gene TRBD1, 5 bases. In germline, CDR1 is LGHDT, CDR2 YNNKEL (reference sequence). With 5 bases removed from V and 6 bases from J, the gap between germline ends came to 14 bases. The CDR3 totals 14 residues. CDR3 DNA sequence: TGTGCCAGCAGCTCCCACGGGGGGGGTCAGCCCCAGCATTTT. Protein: CASSSHGGGQPQHF.

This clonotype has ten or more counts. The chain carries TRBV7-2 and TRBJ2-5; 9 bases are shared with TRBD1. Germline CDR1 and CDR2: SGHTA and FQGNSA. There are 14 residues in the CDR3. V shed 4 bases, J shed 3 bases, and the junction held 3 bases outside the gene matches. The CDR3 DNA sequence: TGTGCCAGCAGCTCTGGACAGGGGAAAGAGACCCAGTACTTC. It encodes CASSSGQGKETQYF.

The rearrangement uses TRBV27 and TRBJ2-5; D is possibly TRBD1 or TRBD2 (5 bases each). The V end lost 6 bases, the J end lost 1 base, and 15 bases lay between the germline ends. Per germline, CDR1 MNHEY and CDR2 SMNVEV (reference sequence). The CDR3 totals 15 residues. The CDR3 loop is CASSPRGTTQETQYF. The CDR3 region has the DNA TGTGCCAGCAGCCCACGGGGCACCACCCAAGAGACCCAGTACTTC.

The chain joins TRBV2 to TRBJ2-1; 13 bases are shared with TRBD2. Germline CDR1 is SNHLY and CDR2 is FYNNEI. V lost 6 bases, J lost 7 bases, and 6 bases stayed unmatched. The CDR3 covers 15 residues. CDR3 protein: CASRETSGGENEQFF. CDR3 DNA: TGTGCCAGCAGAGAAACTAGCGGGGGGGAGAATGAGCAGTTCTTC.

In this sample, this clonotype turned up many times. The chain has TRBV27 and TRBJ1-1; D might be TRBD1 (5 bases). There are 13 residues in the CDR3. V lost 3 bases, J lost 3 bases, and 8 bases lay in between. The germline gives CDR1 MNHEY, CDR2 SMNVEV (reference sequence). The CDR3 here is CASSFGGDTEAFF. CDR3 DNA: TGTGCCAGCAGTTTTGGAGGGGACACTGAAGCTTTCTTT.

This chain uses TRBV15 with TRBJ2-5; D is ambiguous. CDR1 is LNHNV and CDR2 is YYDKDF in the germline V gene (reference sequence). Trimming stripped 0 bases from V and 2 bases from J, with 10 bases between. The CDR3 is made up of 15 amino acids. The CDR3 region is CATSRDVMEQETQYF. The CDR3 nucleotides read TGTGCCACCAGCAGAGATGTAATGGAACAAGAGACCCAGTACTTC.

The CDR3 coding sequence is TGCAGTGCTAGACGTTCGGGACACTTTGGAAACACCATATATTTT. As protein: CSARRSGHFGNTIYF. V is TRBV20-1 and J is TRBJ1-3; a possible D gene is TRBD1 (6 bases). Trimming pared 2 bases from V and 3 bases from J, leaving 14 bases between. This CDR3 region has 15 residues. The germline V gene has CDR1 DFQATT and CDR2 SNEGSKA (reference sequence).

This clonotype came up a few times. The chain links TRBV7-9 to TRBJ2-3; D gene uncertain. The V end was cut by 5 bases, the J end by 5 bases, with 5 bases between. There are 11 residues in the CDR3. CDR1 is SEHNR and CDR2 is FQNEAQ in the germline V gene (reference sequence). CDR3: CASSRQDTQYF. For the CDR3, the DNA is TGTGCCAGCAGCCGCCAAGATACGCAGTATTTT. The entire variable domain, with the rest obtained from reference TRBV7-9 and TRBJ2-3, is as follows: DTGVSQNPRHKITKRGQNVTFRCDPISEHNRLYWYRQTLGQGPEFLTYFQNEAQLEKSRLLSDRFSAERPKGSFSTLEIQRTEQGDSAMYLCASSRQDTQYFGPGTRLTVL.

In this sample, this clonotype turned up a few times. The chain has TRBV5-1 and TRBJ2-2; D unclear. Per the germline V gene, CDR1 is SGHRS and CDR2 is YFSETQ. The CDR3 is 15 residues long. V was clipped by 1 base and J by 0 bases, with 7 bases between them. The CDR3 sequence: CASSLFGANTGELFF. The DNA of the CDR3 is TGCGCCAGCAGCTTGTTTGGAGCGAACACCGGGGAGCTGTTTTTT.

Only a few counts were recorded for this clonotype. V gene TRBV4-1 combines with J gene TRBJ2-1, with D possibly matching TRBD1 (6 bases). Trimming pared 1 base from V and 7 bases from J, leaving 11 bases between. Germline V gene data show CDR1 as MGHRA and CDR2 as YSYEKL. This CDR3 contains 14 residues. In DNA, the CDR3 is TGCGCCAGCAGCCAAGTAGGGCAGGGGAATGAGCAGTTCTTC. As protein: CASSQVGQGNEQFF.

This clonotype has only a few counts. The CDR3 here is CASSQGQGSSYEQYF. DNA of the CDR3: TGTGCCAGCAGCCAAGGACAGGGGAGCTCCTACGAGCAGTACTTC. The chain is built from TRBV4-2 and TRBJ2-7; 8 nucleotides align to TRBD1. Losses at the gene ends were 1 base for V and 0 bases for J; bases not matched to a gene: 2. CDR3 size: 15 residues. Germline V gene sequence: CDR1 LGHNA, CDR2 YNFKEQ.

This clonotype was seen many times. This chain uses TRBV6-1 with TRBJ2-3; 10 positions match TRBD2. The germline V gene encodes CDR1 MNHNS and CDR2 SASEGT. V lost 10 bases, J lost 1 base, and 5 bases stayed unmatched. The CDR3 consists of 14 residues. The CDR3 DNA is TGTGCCATCTGGGGGACTAGCGGCACAGATACGCAGTATTTT. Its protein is CAIWGTSGTDTQYF.

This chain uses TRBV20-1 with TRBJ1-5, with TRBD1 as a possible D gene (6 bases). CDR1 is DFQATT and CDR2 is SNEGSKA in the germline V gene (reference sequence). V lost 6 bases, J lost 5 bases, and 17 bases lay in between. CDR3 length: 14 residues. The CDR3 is CSARGGRADQPQHF. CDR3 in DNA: TGCAGTGCGAGGGGGGGAAGGGCCGATCAGCCCCAGCATTTT.

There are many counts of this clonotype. In DNA form, the CDR3 reads TGTGCCTGGAGTAAGGTGGGGGCCTCTGGAAACACCATATATTTT. Residues: CAWSKVGASGNTIYF. The V and J genes are TRBV30 and TRBJ1-3, with a weak D call TRBD1 (6 bases). Germline V gene lookup returns CDR1 GTSNPN and CDR2 SVGIG (reference sequence). The CDR3 sequence is 15 residues long. Trimming removed 2 bases from V and 0 bases from J, with 11 bases in between.

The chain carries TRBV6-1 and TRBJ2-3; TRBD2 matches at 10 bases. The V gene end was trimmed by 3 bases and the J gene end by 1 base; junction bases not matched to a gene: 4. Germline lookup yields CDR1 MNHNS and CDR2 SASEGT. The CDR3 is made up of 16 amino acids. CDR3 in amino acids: CASSDDSGRRTDTQYF. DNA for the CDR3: TGTGCCAGCAGTGACGATAGCGGGAGGCGCACAGATACGCAGTATTTT.

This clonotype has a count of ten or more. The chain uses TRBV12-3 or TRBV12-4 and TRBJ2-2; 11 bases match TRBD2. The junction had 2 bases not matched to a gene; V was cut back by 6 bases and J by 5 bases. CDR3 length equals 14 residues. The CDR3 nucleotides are TGTGCCAGCAGCCGGACTAGCGGGACCGGGGAGCTGTTTTTT. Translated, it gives CASSRTSGTGELFF.

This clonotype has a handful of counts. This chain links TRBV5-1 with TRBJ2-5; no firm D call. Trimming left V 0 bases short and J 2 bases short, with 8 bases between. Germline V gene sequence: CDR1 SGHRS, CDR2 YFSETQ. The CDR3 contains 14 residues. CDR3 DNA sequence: TGCGCCAGCAGCTTGGGGACGGTACAAGAGACCCAGTACTTC. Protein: CASSLGTVQETQYF.

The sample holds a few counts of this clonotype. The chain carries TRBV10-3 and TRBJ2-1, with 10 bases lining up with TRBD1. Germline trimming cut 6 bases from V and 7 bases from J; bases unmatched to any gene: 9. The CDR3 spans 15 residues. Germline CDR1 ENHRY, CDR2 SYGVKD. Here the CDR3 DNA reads TGTGCCATCAGCCCGGGGACAGGGGTGCCGAATGAGCAGTTCTTC. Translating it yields CAISPGTGVPNEQFF.

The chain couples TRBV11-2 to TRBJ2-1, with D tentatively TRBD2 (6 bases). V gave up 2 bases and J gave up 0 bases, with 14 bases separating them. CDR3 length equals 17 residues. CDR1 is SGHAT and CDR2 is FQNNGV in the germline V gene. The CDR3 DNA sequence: TGTGCCAGCAGCTTATCTCGCGGGAAGAGCTCCTACAATGAGCAGTTCTTC. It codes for CASSLSRGKSSYNEQFF.

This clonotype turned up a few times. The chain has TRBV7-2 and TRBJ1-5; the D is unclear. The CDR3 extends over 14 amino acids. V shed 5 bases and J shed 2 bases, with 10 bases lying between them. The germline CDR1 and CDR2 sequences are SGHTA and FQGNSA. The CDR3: CASSNMGGNQPQHF. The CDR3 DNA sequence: TGTGCCAGCAGCAACATGGGCGGCAATCAGCCCCAGCATTTT.

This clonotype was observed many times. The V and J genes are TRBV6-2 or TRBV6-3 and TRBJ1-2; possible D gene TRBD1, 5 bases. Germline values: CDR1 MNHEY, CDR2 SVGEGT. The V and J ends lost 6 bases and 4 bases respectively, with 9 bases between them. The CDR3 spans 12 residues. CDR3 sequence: CASRTGSYGYTF. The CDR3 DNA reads TGTGCCAGCAGAACAGGTTCCTATGGCTACACCTTC.

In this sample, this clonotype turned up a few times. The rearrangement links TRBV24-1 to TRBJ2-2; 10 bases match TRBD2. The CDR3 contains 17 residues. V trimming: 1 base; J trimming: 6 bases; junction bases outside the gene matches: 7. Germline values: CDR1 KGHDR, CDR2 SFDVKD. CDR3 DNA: TGTGCCACCAGTGATTTTCGGACTAGCGGAGGGGCCGGGGAGCTGTTTTTT. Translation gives CATSDFRTSGGAGELFF.

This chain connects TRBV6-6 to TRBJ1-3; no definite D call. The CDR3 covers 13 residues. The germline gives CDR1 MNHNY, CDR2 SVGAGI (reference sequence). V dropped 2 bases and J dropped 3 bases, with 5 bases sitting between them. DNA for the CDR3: TGTGCCAGCAGTTACGGCAGTGGAAACACCATATATTTT. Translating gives CASSYGSGNTIYF.

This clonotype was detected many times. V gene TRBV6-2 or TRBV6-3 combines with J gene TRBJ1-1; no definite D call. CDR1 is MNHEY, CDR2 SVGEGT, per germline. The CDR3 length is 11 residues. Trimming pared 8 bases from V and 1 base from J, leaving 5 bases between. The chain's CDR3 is CASAANTEAFF. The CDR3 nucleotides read TGTGCCAGCGCAGCGAACACTGAAGCTTTCTTT.

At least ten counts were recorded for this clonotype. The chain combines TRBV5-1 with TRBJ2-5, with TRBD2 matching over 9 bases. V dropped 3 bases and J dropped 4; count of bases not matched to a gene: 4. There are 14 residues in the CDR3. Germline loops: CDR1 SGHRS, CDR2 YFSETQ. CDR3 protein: CASSSIAGAETQYF. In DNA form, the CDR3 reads TGCGCCAGCAGCTCTATAGCGGGAGCAGAGACCCAGTACTTC.

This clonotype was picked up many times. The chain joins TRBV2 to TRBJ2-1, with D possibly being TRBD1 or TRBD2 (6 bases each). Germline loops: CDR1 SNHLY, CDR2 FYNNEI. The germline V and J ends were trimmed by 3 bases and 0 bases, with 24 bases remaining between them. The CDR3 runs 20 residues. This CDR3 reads CASSDVGAPGGASSYNEQFF. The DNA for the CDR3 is TGTGCCAGCAGTGATGTGGGGGCGCCAGGCGGGGCAAGCTCCTACAATGAGCAGTTCTTC.

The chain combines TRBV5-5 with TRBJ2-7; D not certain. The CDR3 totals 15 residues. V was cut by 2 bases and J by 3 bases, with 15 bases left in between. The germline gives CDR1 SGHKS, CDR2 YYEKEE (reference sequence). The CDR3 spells CASSFSTETHYEQYF. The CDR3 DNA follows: TGTGCCAGCAGCTTCTCTACCGAAACTCACTACGAGCAGTACTTC.

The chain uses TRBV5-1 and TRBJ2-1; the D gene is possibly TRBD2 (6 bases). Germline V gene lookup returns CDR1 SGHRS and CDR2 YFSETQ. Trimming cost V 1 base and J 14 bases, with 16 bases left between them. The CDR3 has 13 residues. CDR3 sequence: CASSLREYSQKFF. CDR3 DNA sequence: TGCGCCAGCAGCTTGCGGGAGTATTCCCAAAAGTTCTTC.

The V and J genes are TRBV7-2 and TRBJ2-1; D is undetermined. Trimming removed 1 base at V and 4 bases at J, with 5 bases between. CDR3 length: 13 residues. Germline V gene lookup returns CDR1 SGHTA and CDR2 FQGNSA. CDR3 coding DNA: TGTGCCAGCAGCTTAGGGCTTTACAATGAGCAGTTCTTC. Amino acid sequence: CASSLGLYNEQFF.